This T cell receptor beta chain was observed in a study of shared clonotypes between healthy human individuals. As defined, naive CD8 cells were CD45RO-negative and positively selected for CCR7, with terminally differentiated effector memory CD45RA+ cells excluded. Donors were healthy HIV-negative adults without recently reported acute infections or vaccinations. Germline loops: CDR1 LNHDA, CDR2 SQIVND (reference sequence). This CDR3 has 13 amino acids. V gave up 5 bases and J gave up 3 bases; unmatched junction bases: 4. Deep level was the assay's run setting. Libraries were prepared by immunoSEQ multiplex PCR; TCRdb keeps only in-frame clonotypes and omits some of them. This sample has a few hundred thousand clones, with 95% to 96% found just once.

The chain uses TRBV19 and TRBJ2-7; TRBD2 matches at 7 bases. This receptor was obtained from a woman between 25 and 40 years old in good health. The sequencing sample was made of naive CD8+ T cells sorted from blood. Here the CDR3 reads CASSLTSVYEQYF. CDR3 nucleotides: TGTGCCAGTAGTCTTACTAGCGTCTACGAGCAGTACTTC.